This T cell receptor (beta chain) emerged from a study of T-cell reconstitution after alpha-beta-depleted transplantation in children. Study-wide results and caveats: It was surviving recipient T cells and thymic progenitors that gave some patients high TCRbeta diversity at day 60. The main origin of T-cell counts and diversity one year after transplant was newly produced T cells.

The CDR3 is made up of 16 amino acids. CDR1 SGHTA and CDR2 FQGTGA come from the germline V gene. The junction had 5 bases not matched to a gene; V was cut back by 1 base and J by 7 bases. The library targeted TCRbeta and was prepared with unique molecular identifiers. TCRdb passed the PCR reads through MiXCR, listing each CDR3 protein once. The repertoire has about 980,000 distinct CDR3 sequences, less than 30% of them found once; the top ten carry about 28%. A note on this clonotype: The antigen remains unidentified.

The rearrangement uses TRBV7-3 and TRBJ2-2, with 11 bases identical to TRBD2. Sequences were derived from PBMCs, mostly from graft donor cells, sampled 360 days after TCRalphabeta/CD19-depleted stem cell transplant. The TCR sequence derives from a boy younger than two who had a stem cell transplant for SCID, so the T cells may come from the graft donor. The CDR3 bases are TGTGCCAGCAGCTTAATGGGACTAGCGGCCCACGGGGAGCTGTTTTTT. Translating gives CASSLMGLAAHGELFF.